The clone carrying this T cell receptor beta chain was found a few times. Its antigen is not known. This record belongs to a study of cytomegalovirus exposure and HLA in healthy donors. PCR amplification relied on 60 Vbeta primers (plus 13 Jbeta primers). Study processing details: The authors later counted some 76 million unique TCR beta chains, approximately 10 million of them shared. Method: immunoSEQ multiplex PCR; TCRdb's copy keeps in-frame clones and lacks some. Clone size and the V and J calls come from that table; the DNA yielded D and trimming. Altogether tens of thousands of clones are present, roughly 80% being singletons, with the ten largest covering 0.95% to 1.5%. Study outcomes and limitations: Reports described diagnosis of cytomegalovirus status by the classifier as highly specific and sensitive. The majority of CMV-associated TCR beta chains were reported as apparently HLA-restricted in a later analysis.

The sequenced material came from PBMCs. This clonotype was obtained from a girl aged 2 to 10 in good health and CMV-seropositive.

The CDR3 region is CASSWRTGPREKLFF. The CDR3 coding sequence is TGTGCCAGCAGCTGGAGGACAGGCCCTAGGGAAAAACTGTTTTTT. The chain joins TRBV5-6 to TRBJ1-4, with TRBD1 identical over 7 bases. Germline CDR1 is SGHDT and CDR2 is YYEEEE. V lost 3 bases and J lost 8; bases outside the gene matches: 10. The CDR3 runs to 15 residues.